This paragraph covers one TCR beta chain sequence. Preparing the TCRbeta library involved the use of unique molecular identifiers. TCRdb redid the calling of the PCR reads with MiXCR, one entry per CDR3 protein. The repertoire holds some 220,000 distinct CDR3 sequences, around 9.6% seen once, with over 5% in the top ten. This record belongs to a study of T-cell reconstitution after alpha-beta-depleted transplantation in children. Germline values: CDR1 DFQATT, CDR2 SNEGSKA (reference sequence). The CDR3 is made up of 12 amino acids. With 6 bases clipped from V and 2 bases from J, the junction kept 3 bases outside the gene matches.

The chain links TRBV20-1 to TRBJ2-5; 7 positions agree with TRBD2. Sequencing used PBMCs from the stem cell graft donor, obtained from the stem cell graft. The receptor was derived from a human donor who donated a stem cell graft to a child with acute lymphoblastic leukemia. CDR3 protein: CSASGKQETQYF. The CDR3 DNA reads TGCAGTGCGAGCGGGAAACAAGAGACCCAGTACTTC.